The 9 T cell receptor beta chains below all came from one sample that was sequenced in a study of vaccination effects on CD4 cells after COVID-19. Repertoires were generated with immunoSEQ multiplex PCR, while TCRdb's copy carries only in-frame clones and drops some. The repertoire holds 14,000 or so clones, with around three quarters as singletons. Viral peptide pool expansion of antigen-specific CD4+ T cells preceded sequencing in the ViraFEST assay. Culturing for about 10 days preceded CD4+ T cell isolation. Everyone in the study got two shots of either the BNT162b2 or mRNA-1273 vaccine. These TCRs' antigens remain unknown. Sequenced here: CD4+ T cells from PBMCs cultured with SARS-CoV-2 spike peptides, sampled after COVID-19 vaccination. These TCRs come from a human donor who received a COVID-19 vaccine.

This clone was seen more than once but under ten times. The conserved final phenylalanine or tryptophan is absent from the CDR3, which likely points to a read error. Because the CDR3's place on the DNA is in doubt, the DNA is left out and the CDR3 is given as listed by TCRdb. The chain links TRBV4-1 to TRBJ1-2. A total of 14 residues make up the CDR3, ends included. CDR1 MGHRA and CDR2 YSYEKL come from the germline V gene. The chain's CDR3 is CASSQDLAAGAHCL.

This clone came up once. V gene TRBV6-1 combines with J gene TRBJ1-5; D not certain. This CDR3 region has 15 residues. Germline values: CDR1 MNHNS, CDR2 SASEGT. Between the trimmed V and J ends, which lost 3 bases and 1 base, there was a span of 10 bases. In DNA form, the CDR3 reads TGTGCCAGCAGTGATTTAGGAGTGAGCAATCAGCCCCAGCATTTT. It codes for CASSDLGVSNQPQHF.

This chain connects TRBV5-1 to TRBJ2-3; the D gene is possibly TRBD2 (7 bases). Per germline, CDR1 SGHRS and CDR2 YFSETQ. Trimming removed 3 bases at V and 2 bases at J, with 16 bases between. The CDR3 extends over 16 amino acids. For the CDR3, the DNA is TGCGCCAGCAGCTGGGGGGGGCAGACTCACACAGATACGCAGTATTTT. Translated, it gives CASSWGGQTHTDTQYF.

The CDR3 DNA sequence: TGCAGTGCTCTCAGCACAGATACGCAGTATTTT. The encoded protein is CSALSTDTQYF. V usage is TRBV20-1 and J usage is TRBJ2-3; no definite D call. CDR3 length: 11 residues. The V end lost 5 bases, the J end lost 0 bases, and 3 bases lay between the germline ends. The germline V gene encodes CDR1 DFQATT and CDR2 SNEGSKA (reference sequence).

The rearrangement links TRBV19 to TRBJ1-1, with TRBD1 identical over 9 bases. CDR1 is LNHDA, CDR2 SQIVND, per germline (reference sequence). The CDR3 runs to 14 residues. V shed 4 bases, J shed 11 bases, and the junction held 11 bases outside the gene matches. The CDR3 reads CASSTGQGPIKAFF. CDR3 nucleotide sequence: TGTGCCAGTAGTACCGGACAGGGGCCCATTAAGGCTTTCTTT.

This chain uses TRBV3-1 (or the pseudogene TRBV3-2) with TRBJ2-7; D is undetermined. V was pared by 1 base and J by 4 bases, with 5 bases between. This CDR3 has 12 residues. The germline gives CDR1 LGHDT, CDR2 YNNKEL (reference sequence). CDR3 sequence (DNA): TGTGCCAGCAGCCAAGGACTTTACGAGCAGTACTTC. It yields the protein CASSQGLYEQYF.

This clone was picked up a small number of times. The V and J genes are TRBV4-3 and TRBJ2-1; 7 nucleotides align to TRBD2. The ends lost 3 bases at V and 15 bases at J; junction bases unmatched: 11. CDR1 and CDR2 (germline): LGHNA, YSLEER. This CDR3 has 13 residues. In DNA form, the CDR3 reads TGCGCCAGCAGCCACCCCAAGGGAGGGGAACCGTTCTTC. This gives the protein CASSHPKGGEPFF.

CDR3 residues: CASSMWDRNHGGYTF. The CDR3 DNA follows: TGTGCCAGTAGTATGTGGGACAGGAACCACGGTGGCTACACCTTC. J is TRBJ1-2 and V is TRBV19; TRBD1 matches 8 bases. CDR1 is LNHDA, CDR2 SQIVND, per germline (reference sequence). The ends lost 3 bases at V and 7 bases at J; junction bases unmatched: 10. The CDR3 length is 15 residues.

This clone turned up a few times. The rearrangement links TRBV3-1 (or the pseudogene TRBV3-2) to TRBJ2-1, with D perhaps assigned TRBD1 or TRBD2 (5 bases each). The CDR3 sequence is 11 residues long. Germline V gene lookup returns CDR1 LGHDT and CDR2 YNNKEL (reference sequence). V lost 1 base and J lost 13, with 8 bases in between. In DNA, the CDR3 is TGTGCCAGCAGCCAAGGGGGGAAACAGTTCTTC. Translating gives CASSQGGKQFF.